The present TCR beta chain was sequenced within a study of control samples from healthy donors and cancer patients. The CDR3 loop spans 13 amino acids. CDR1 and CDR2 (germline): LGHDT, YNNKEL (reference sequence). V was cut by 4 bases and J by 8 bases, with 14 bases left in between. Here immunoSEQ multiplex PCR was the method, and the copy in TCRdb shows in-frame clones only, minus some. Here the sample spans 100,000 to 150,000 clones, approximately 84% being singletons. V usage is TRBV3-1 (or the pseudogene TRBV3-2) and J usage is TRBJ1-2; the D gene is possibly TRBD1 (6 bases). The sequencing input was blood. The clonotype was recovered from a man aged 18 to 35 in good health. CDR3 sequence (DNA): TGTGCCAGCAGCCTCCGACAGGTCAGGGGCTACACCTTC. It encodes CASSLRQVRGYTF.